Listed below are T cell receptor beta chains from one sample, sequenced in a study of T cell responses to AZD1222 COVID-19 vaccine. Using immunoSEQ multiplex PCR, the repertoire was profiled, and TCRdb retains in-frame clones only, with some absent. Seen here are over 80,000 clones, around 89% observed once, and the top ten hold about 28%. The material sequenced was peripheral blood, taken on day 0 of AZD1222 vaccination. The receptors were gathered from an adult in good health. Each CDR3 is given with its conserved first and last residue. D genes are given only for firm matches. Only part of the rows carry a size: once, few, many, or a class if the clone is expanded.

>TRBJ2-3|.|TRBV7-3|.
TGTGCCAGCAGCCAAACCTCCCTAGCGTCTAGCACAGATACGCAGTATTTT
CASSQTSLASSTDTQYF
>TRBJ2-5|.|TRBV29-1|.
TGCAGCGTTGGGGCAGAGACCCAGTACTTC
CSVGAETQYF
>TRBJ1-6|TRBD1|TRBV6-6|.
TGTGCCAGCAGTTACGGGACAGGGACCAATTCACCCCTCCACTTT
CASSYGTGTNSPLHF
>TRBJ2-1|.|TRBV21-1|.
TGTGCCAGCAGCCCCGGCGGGGGACAGACCTACAATGAGCAGTTCTTC
CASSPGGGQTYNEQFF
>TRBJ2-1|.|TRBV24-1|once
TGTGCCACCAGTGATCTAGGTGAGCAGTTCTTC
CATSDLGEQFF
>TRBJ2-4|.|TRBV7-2|.
TGTGCCAGCAGCTTAGCGGCGGGTCTACTAGCCAAAAACATTCAGTACTTC
CASSLAAGLLAKNIQYF
>TRBJ2-7|.|TRBV6-6|.
TGTGCCAGCAGTTACTCCCAGGGGCCCTACGAGCAGTACTTC
CASSYSQGPYEQYF
>TRBJ2-7|.|TRBV25-1|.
TGTGCCAGCTCTTCAGGGAGCGTAATTGGGGAGCAGTACTTC
CASSSGSVIGEQYF
>TRBJ2-7|TRBD1|TRBV5-4|once
TGTGCCAGCAGTCCCGGGACAGGATCTTACGAGCAGTACTTC
CASSPGTGSYEQYF
>TRBJ2-1|TRBD2|TRBV5-1|few
TGCGCCAGCAGCTTGGCCCTAGCGGGAACCAATGAGCAGTTCTTC
CASSLALAGTNEQFF
>TRBJ1-4|.|TRBV7-9|.
TGTGCCAGCAGCTTTCGGACTTCCGCCGCAACTAATGAAAAACTGTTTTTT
CASSFRTSAATNEKLFF
>TRBJ2-7|.|TRBV5-6|.
TGTGCCAGCAGCCGACCTGGTCAGGAGCAGTACTTC
CASSRPGQEQYF
>TRBJ2-7|.|TRBV5-4|.
TGTGCCAGCAGCTTGGGAGGGGGGAGCTCCTACGAGCAGTACTTC
CASSLGGGSSYEQYF
>TRBJ1-1|.|TRBV12-3/TRBV12-4|.
TGTGCCACCGAGGGAGGGGGCACTGAAGCTTTCTTT
CATEGGGTEAFF
>TRBJ2-1|.|TRBV6-2/TRBV6-3|.
TGTGCCAGCAGTCAATTGTCAGGGTCCTACAATGAGCAGTTCTTC
CASSQLSGSYNEQFF
>TRBJ2-5|.|TRBV5-5|.
TGTGCCAGCAGCCCTGAAGGTACAGGGTGGCGAGAGACCCAGTACTTC
CASSPEGTGWRETQYF
>TRBJ2-7|.|TRBV7-9|.
TGTGCCAGCAGCTCCCAAAACGAGCAGTACTTC
CASSSQNEQYF
>TRBJ2-7|.|TRBV5-4|.
TGTGCCAGCAGCCCCGCACCAAGCTACAGTACACAGTACTTC
CASSPAPSYSTQYF
>TRBJ2-3|TRBD2|TRBV6-5|.
TGTGCCAGCAGTTACTCGGCGGGAGCGGGCACAGATACGCAGTATTTT
CASSYSAGAGTDTQYF
>TRBJ2-2|.|TRBV7-6|.
TGTGCCAGCAGCCGGAGCTTAACGCAGTTCACCGGGGAGCTGTTTTTT
CASSRSLTQFTGELFF
>TRBJ2-7|TRBD2|TRBV3-1/TRBV3-2|.
TGTGCCAGCAGCCAAGATCGACTAGCGGGACTCTACGAGCAGTACTTC
CASSQDRLAGLYEQYF
>TRBJ2-5|TRBD2|TRBV7-9|.
TGTGCCAGCAGCTTACCTCCCAGACTAGCGGGAGTGTCGGAGACCCAGTACTTC
CASSLPPRLAGVSETQYF
>TRBJ2-7|.|TRBV10-3|.
TGTGCCATCAGTGAGTTCAGACAGTCCGAGCAGTACTTC
CAISEFRQSEQYF
>TRBJ1-1|TRBD1|TRBV27|.
TGTGCCAGCAGTTTCGGGACAGGGTACTCGAACACTGAAGCTTTCTTT
CASSFGTGYSNTEAFF
>TRBJ2-7|TRBD2|TRBV19|.
TGTGCCAGTAGTAATCACGAACCCCTAGCGGGAGGCGAGCAGTACTTC
CASSNHEPLAGGEQYF
>TRBJ2-5|.|TRBV2|.
TGTGCCAGCACGTCGACAGTAAAGGAGACCCAGTACTTC
CASTSTVKETQYF
>TRBJ1-1|TRBD1|TRBV9|.
TGTGCCAGCAGCGCCTCTCGGACAGGGCTGGGGGGCACTGAAGCTTTCTTT
CASSASRTGLGGTEAFF
>TRBJ1-1|.|TRBV3-1/TRBV3-2|few
TGTGCCAGCAGCCCTGGGCAGAACACTGAAGCTTTCTTT
CASSPGQNTEAFF
>TRBJ1-1|.|TRBV7-2|.
TGTGCCAGCAGCGTGACAGTCCTTGGGAACACTGAAGCTTTCTTT
CASSVTVLGNTEAFF
>TRBJ2-1|TRBD2|TRBV2|.
TGTGCCAGCAGCCCGGGACTAGCGGGAGGCTCCTACAATGAGCAGTTCTTC
CASSPGLAGGSYNEQFF
>TRBJ2-6|.|TRBV28|.
TGTGCCAGCAGTTTAGACCGACTGGCTGGGGCCAACGTCCTGACTTTC
CASSLDRLAGANVLTF
>TRBJ1-2|.|TRBV28|.
TGTGCCAGCAGTTTCGGGGATGGGGGGTATGGCTACACCTTC
CASSFGDGGYGYTF
>TRBJ1-3|.|TRBV11-2|.
TGTGCCAGCAGCTTAGGGCATTCGGCTGGAAACACCATATATTTT
CASSLGHSAGNTIYF
>TRBJ1-5|TRBD1|TRBV6-4|.
TGTGCCAGCAGCCCGACAGGGGACGATCAGCCCCAGCATTTT
CASSPTGDDQPQHF